A selection of T cell receptor beta chains follows, all from one sample in a study of cytomegalovirus exposure and HLA in healthy donors. The assay was immunoSEQ multiplex PCR, and TCRdb's table has in-frame clones only and misses some. The table has roughly 80,000 clones, 65% to 75% seen once; the top ten hold roughly 15%. The sequencing input was PBMCs. The source is a woman aged 40 to 50 in good health and CMV-seropositive. The CDR3 runs from the conserved cysteine through the conserved F or W. Each record gives: CDR3 DNA, CDR3 protein, J gene, D gene, clone size, V gene. A D gene is named only where the DNA matches it firmly. Clone size, where shown, is once, few, many, or a class for clones that have expanded.

CDR3 DNA: TGCGCCAGCAGCCAAGATAAAAATGGTTATGGACAGATCTACGAGCAGTACTTC
CDR3 protein: CASSQDKNGYGQIYEQYF
J gene: TRBJ2-7
D gene: NA
clone size: few
V gene: TRBV4-1

CDR3 DNA: TGCGCCACCCATTACAAACTAGCGGGAGGTCATGACGAGCAGTACTTC
CDR3 protein: CATHYKLAGGHDEQYF
J gene: TRBJ2-7
D gene: TRBD2
clone size: few
V gene: TRBV10-2

CDR3 DNA: TGTGCCAGTATTACCTATAGCAATCAGCCCCAGCATTTT
CDR3 protein: CASITYSNQPQHF
J gene: TRBJ1-5
D gene: NA
clone size: NA
V gene: TRBV19

CDR3 DNA: TGTGCCTGGAGTGAGGCAGGGCGCACTGAAGCTTTCTTT
CDR3 protein: CAWSEAGRTEAFF
J gene: TRBJ1-1
D gene: NA
clone size: NA
V gene: TRBV30

CDR3 DNA: TGTGCCAGCAGCTTCGACAAAATTGCAACTAATGAAAAACTGTTTTTT
CDR3 protein: CASSFDKIATNEKLFF
J gene: TRBJ1-4
D gene: NA
clone size: NA
V gene: TRBV5-8

CDR3 DNA: TGTGCCAGCACCCCTTTCGGGAAGGGCCCAGGCACAGATACGCAGTATTTT
CDR3 protein: CASTPFGKGPGTDTQYF
J gene: TRBJ2-3
D gene: NA
clone size: NA
V gene: TRBV28

CDR3 DNA: TGTGCCAGTAGTATTGCGGGCGGTAGCCTGAACGAGCAGTACTTC
CDR3 protein: CASSIAGGSLNEQYF
J gene: TRBJ2-7
D gene: NA
clone size: NA
V gene: TRBV19

CDR3 DNA: TGTGCCAGCAGCTTAGTTTCAGGATCCTACGAGCAGTACTTC
CDR3 protein: CASSLVSGSYEQYF
J gene: TRBJ2-7
D gene: NA
clone size: NA
V gene: TRBV7-2

CDR3 DNA: TGCGCCAGCAGCTTGTCCGGGGTTGAAGCTTTCTTT
CDR3 protein: CASSLSGVEAFF
J gene: TRBJ1-1
D gene: NA
clone size: NA
V gene: TRBV5-1

CDR3 DNA: TGTGCCAGCAGCCAAGGACTAGCGGGAGTTGGAGATACGCAGTATTTT
CDR3 protein: CASSQGLAGVGDTQYF
J gene: TRBJ2-3
D gene: TRBD2
clone size: few
V gene: TRBV5-8

CDR3 DNA: TGTGCCAGCTCACCCAGGGGGGAGAACACTGAAGCTTTCTTT
CDR3 protein: CASSPRGENTEAFF
J gene: TRBJ1-1
D gene: TRBD1
clone size: NA
V gene: TRBV18

CDR3 DNA: TGTGCCAGCAGTCTTACAGGGGGGACTAATGAAAAACTGTTTTTT
CDR3 protein: CASSLTGGTNEKLFF
J gene: TRBJ1-4
D gene: TRBD1
clone size: NA
V gene: TRBV28

CDR3 DNA: TGTGCCATCAGCCCATTGGGGCCAAACTATGGCTACACCTTC
CDR3 protein: CAISPLGPNYGYTF
J gene: TRBJ1-2
D gene: NA
clone size: NA
V gene: TRBV10-3

CDR3 DNA: TGTGCCAGCAGTGATATGGGGGACAAGGAGTTCTTC
CDR3 protein: CASSDMGDKEFF
J gene: TRBJ2-1
D gene: NA
clone size: NA
V gene: TRBV2

CDR3 DNA: TGCGCCAGCAGCCAAGATAACGGAAAGACAGACCTAAAGCAGTACTTC
CDR3 protein: CASSQDNGKTDLKQYF
J gene: TRBJ2-7
D gene: NA
clone size: NA
V gene: TRBV4-3

CDR3 DNA: TGTGCCATCAGTGTGACAGGGGGATATTCTGAAGCTTTCTTT
CDR3 protein: CAISVTGGYSEAFF
J gene: TRBJ1-1
D gene: TRBD1
clone size: NA
V gene: TRBV10-3

CDR3 DNA: TGTGCCAGCAGTGAAGGGGCCGTTACGCAGTATTTT
CDR3 protein: CASSEGAVTQYF
J gene: TRBJ2-3
D gene: NA
clone size: NA
V gene: TRBV6-1

CDR3 DNA: TGTGCCAGCACCACTAAGATGGGACAGGGGGGGTTGGTCACTGAAGCTTTCTTT
CDR3 protein: CASTTKMGQGGLVTEAFF
J gene: TRBJ1-1
D gene: TRBD1
clone size: NA
V gene: TRBV27

CDR3 DNA: TGTGCCAGCAGCGTAGGGGGCGGGGTTTCTAATGAAAAACTGTTTTTT
CDR3 protein: CASSVGGGVSNEKLFF
J gene: TRBJ1-4
D gene: NA
clone size: NA
V gene: TRBV9

CDR3 DNA: TGCGCCAGCAGCCGCGGACAGGGTTACACCGGGGAGCTGTTTTTT
CDR3 protein: CASSRGQGYTGELFF
J gene: TRBJ2-2
D gene: TRBD1
clone size: NA
V gene: TRBV4-1

CDR3 DNA: TGTGCCAGCAGTCTAGCCGGGACAGGGGACTACGAGCAGTACTTC
CDR3 protein: CASSLAGTGDYEQYF
J gene: TRBJ2-7
D gene: TRBD1
clone size: NA
V gene: TRBV6-5

CDR3 DNA: TGTGCCAGCAGCAAAATCCGGGCTAGCGGATCGAACCCGAGCGGTGAGCAGTTCTTC
CDR3 protein: CASSKIRASGSNPSGEQFF
J gene: TRBJ2-1
D gene: TRBD2
clone size: NA
V gene: TRBV14

CDR3 DNA: TGTGCCAGCAGGCAGACAGGGAACACTGAAGCTTTCTTT
CDR3 protein: CASRQTGNTEAFF
J gene: TRBJ1-1
D gene: NA
clone size: NA
V gene: TRBV6-4

CDR3 DNA: TGTGCCAGCAGCTTGGTTATAGGGGGCAAAGATACGCAGTATTTT
CDR3 protein: CASSLVIGGKDTQYF
J gene: TRBJ2-3
D gene: TRBD1
clone size: NA
V gene: TRBV5-6

CDR3 DNA: TGCGCCAGCAGCCAATTCCGACAGGGGATCTACGAGCAGTACTTC
CDR3 protein: CASSQFRQGIYEQYF
J gene: TRBJ2-7
D gene: TRBD1
clone size: once
V gene: TRBV4-3

CDR3 DNA: TGTGCCAGCAGTGCCTCCACCGGGGGTTATAATTCACCCCTCCACTTT
CDR3 protein: CASSASTGGYNSPLHF
J gene: TRBJ1-6
D gene: NA
clone size: NA
V gene: TRBV27

CDR3 DNA: TGCAGCGTTGAAGATCTGGGCACTCAAAGACAGTTCTTC
CDR3 protein: CSVEDLGTQRQFF
J gene: TRBJ2-1
D gene: NA
clone size: NA
V gene: TRBV29-1

CDR3 DNA: TGTGCCAGCAGTCCAACTAGCGGGAAGTACAATGAGCAGTTCTTC
CDR3 protein: CASSPTSGKYNEQFF
J gene: TRBJ2-1
D gene: TRBD2
clone size: NA
V gene: TRBV28

CDR3 DNA: TGTGCCAGCAGCGTTTCTTCTGGGACAGGGGGCGAAAAACTGTTTTTT
CDR3 protein: CASSVSSGTGGEKLFF
J gene: TRBJ1-4
D gene: TRBD1
clone size: NA
V gene: TRBV9

CDR3 DNA: TGTGCCAGCAGCGTAGATTTCGGAAGGGGTTATGGCTACACCTTC
CDR3 protein: CASSVDFGRGYGYTF
J gene: TRBJ1-2
D gene: NA
clone size: few
V gene: TRBV9

CDR3 DNA: TGTGCCAGCAGCTTATCTGCGGTGCGGCAGGGAAATGAAAAACTGTTTTTT
CDR3 protein: CASSLSAVRQGNEKLFF
J gene: TRBJ1-4
D gene: NA
clone size: NA
V gene: TRBV7-8

CDR3 DNA: TGCGCCAGCAGAAGAGGGGGGGATGATGGCAATCAGCCCCAGCATTTT
CDR3 protein: CASRRGGDDGNQPQHF
J gene: TRBJ1-5
D gene: NA
clone size: NA
V gene: TRBV10-2

CDR3 DNA: TGCAGCGTTCGGACAGGACACTACACCTTC
CDR3 protein: CSVRTGHYTF
J gene: TRBJ1-2
D gene: TRBD1
clone size: NA
V gene: TRBV29-1

CDR3 DNA: TGTGCCAGCAGCTCCCCTAGAATGGCTGGGGCCAACGTCCTGACTTTC
CDR3 protein: CASSSPRMAGANVLTF
J gene: TRBJ2-6
D gene: NA
clone size: NA
V gene: TRBV7-6

CDR3 DNA: TGTGCCAGCAGCCAAGGACAGGGGGGGTCCTACGAGCAGTACTTC
CDR3 protein: CASSQGQGGSYEQYF
J gene: TRBJ2-7
D gene: TRBD1
clone size: NA
V gene: TRBV11-3

CDR3 DNA: TGCGCCAGCAGCCAAGATTCGACAGCGGGAAGTGAAGCTTTCTTT
CDR3 protein: CASSQDSTAGSEAFF
J gene: TRBJ1-1
D gene: NA
clone size: few
V gene: TRBV4-1

CDR3 DNA: TGTGCCAGCAGTTTAGAGACTAGCGGGGCCTACAATGAGCAGTTCTTC
CDR3 protein: CASSLETSGAYNEQFF
J gene: TRBJ2-1
D gene: TRBD2
clone size: NA
V gene: TRBV28

CDR3 DNA: TGTGCCAGCAGCTCTGCCCCAGGGGGCTACGAGCAGTACTTC
CDR3 protein: CASSSAPGGYEQYF
J gene: TRBJ2-7
D gene: TRBD1
clone size: NA
V gene: TRBV7-2

CDR3 DNA: TGTGCCAGTCGCACAGGGCCTAAAGAGACCCAGTACTTC
CDR3 protein: CASRTGPKETQYF
J gene: TRBJ2-5
D gene: NA
clone size: NA
V gene: TRBV19

CDR3 DNA: TGTGCCAGCAGGTTACAGGGGGCGCGCACTGAAGCTTTCTTT
CDR3 protein: CASRLQGARTEAFF
J gene: TRBJ1-1
D gene: TRBD1
clone size: once
V gene: TRBV27

CDR3 DNA: TGTGCCACCAGCTTTTCAGGGGATCCAGGATGGTATGGCTACACCTTC
CDR3 protein: CATSFSGDPGWYGYTF
J gene: TRBJ1-2
D gene: NA
clone size: NA
V gene: TRBV15

CDR3 DNA: TGTGCCAGCAGTGAAGGAAGGGGGCTGGAGACCCAGTACTTC
CDR3 protein: CASSEGRGLETQYF
J gene: TRBJ2-5
D gene: TRBD1
clone size: few
V gene: TRBV6-1

CDR3 DNA: TGTGCCAGCAGCTTAAGCTTGATGAACACTGAAGCTTTCTTT
CDR3 protein: CASSLSLMNTEAFF
J gene: TRBJ1-1
D gene: NA
clone size: NA
V gene: TRBV7-9

CDR3 DNA: TGTGCCAGTAGTGGGAGAGGAAAAGGCACCTTC
CDR3 protein: CASSGRGKGTF
J gene: TRBJ1-2
D gene: NA
clone size: NA
V gene: TRBV19

CDR3 DNA: TGTGCCAGCAGCCCCGTCAGCACAGATACGCAGTATTTT
CDR3 protein: CASSPVSTDTQYF
J gene: TRBJ2-3
D gene: NA
clone size: NA
V gene: TRBV13

CDR3 DNA: TGTGCCAGCAGTGAGACGACAGGGAACTCCTACGAGCAGTACTTC
CDR3 protein: CASSETTGNSYEQYF
J gene: TRBJ2-7
D gene: TRBD1
clone size: NA
V gene: TRBV27

CDR3 DNA: TGTGCCAGCTCACCTCTAGAAACCGGGGAGCTGTTTTTT
CDR3 protein: CASSPLETGELFF
J gene: TRBJ2-2
D gene: NA
clone size: NA
V gene: TRBV18

CDR3 DNA: TGTGCCAGCAGCTTTTTAGAGGGTAATCAGCCCCAGCATTTT
CDR3 protein: CASSFLEGNQPQHF
J gene: TRBJ1-5
D gene: NA
clone size: NA
V gene: TRBV7-9

CDR3 DNA: TGTGCCACCAGCAGATCAGGGGGTGGGCAGCCCCAGCATTTT
CDR3 protein: CATSRSGGGQPQHF
J gene: TRBJ1-5
D gene: TRBD1
clone size: NA
V gene: TRBV15

CDR3 DNA: TGTGCCAGCAGTTTTCGGACAGGGATCGACGAGCAGTACTTC
CDR3 protein: CASSFRTGIDEQYF
J gene: TRBJ2-7
D gene: TRBD1
clone size: NA
V gene: TRBV27

CDR3 DNA: TGTGCCAGTAGCCGACAGGTCCAGGGTAGCGAGCAGTACTTC
CDR3 protein: CASSRQVQGSEQYF
J gene: TRBJ2-7
D gene: NA
clone size: NA
V gene: TRBV19

CDR3 DNA: TGTGCCAGCAGCCCCGAGGGGGATCCGGTCTATGGCTACACCTTC
CDR3 protein: CASSPEGDPVYGYTF
J gene: TRBJ1-2
D gene: NA
clone size: once
V gene: TRBV4-2

CDR3 DNA: TGTGCCAGCAGCTTATATGGCGGTCCGAATGAGCAGTTCTTC
CDR3 protein: CASSLYGGPNEQFF
J gene: TRBJ2-1
D gene: NA
clone size: NA
V gene: TRBV7-2

CDR3 DNA: TGTGCCAGCGGCCGGGGGGGCGGCACTGAAGCTTTCTTT
CDR3 protein: CASGRGGGTEAFF
J gene: TRBJ1-1
D gene: NA
clone size: few
V gene: TRBV5-6

CDR3 DNA: TGTGCCAGCAGTGAACGGAGCTCCTATAATTCACCCCTCCACTTT
CDR3 protein: CASSERSSYNSPLHF
J gene: TRBJ1-6
D gene: NA
clone size: NA
V gene: TRBV6-1